Listed below are T cell receptor beta chains from one sample, sequenced in a study of tumor-infiltrating lymphocytes in oesophageal squamous cell carcinoma. TCRdb used MiXCR to reprocess the PCR reads, holding one entry per CDR3 protein. In the table there are 15,000 to 25,000 distinct CDR3 sequences, 35% to 50% of which are singletons. Source material: normal esophageal tissue next to the tumor. The receptors shown here come from a male donor with esophageal squamous cell carcinoma. Each CDR3 is given with its conserved first and last residue. A D gene is named only where the DNA matches it firmly. Not every row has a clone size; where given, it reads once, few, many or a size class.

D	J	V	size	CDR3	DNA
TRBD1	TRBJ1-5	TRBV6-1	NA	CASSGAGQDNQPQHF	TGTGCCAGCAGTGGGGCGGGACAGGACAATCAGCCCCAGCATTTT
NA	TRBJ2-1	TRBV6-1	NA	CASRPDGSYEQFF	TGCGCCAGCAGACCCGACGGCAGCTACGAGCAGTTCTTC
TRBD2	TRBJ2-1	TRBV28	NA	CASSFIAGGYNEQFF	TGTGCCAGCAGTTTCATAGCGGGAGGTTACAATGAGCAGTTCTTC
TRBD2	TRBJ2-1	TRBV6-4	NA	CASSDSTGGPVEQFF	TGTGCCAGCAGTGACTCAACGGGAGGGCCGGTTGAGCAGTTCTTC
NA	TRBJ2-3	TRBV12-3/TRBV12-4	once	CASSFGGQAPDTQYF	TGTGCCAGCAGTTTTGGGGGCCAAGCCCCCGATACGCAGTATTTT
NA	TRBJ2-2	TRBV7-6	NA	CASSSVRTGELFF	TGTGCCAGCAGTTCAGTTCGGACCGGGGAGCTGTTTTTT
NA	TRBJ1-1	TRBV12-3/TRBV12-4	many	CASSLGGSTNTEAFF	TGTGCCAGCAGTTTAGGCGGGAGTACGAACACTGAAGCTTTCTTT
TRBD1	TRBJ2-5	TRBV7-9	NA	CASSQGTAQETQYF	TGTGCCAGCAGCCAAGGGACAGCACAAGAGACCCAGTACTTC
NA	TRBJ2-1	TRBV7-9	many	CASSLGPEYNSPLHF	TGTGCCAGCAGCTTAGGCCCGGAATATAATTCACCCCTCCACTTC
TRBD1	TRBJ2-1	TRBV7-6	many	CASSLDRVYEQFF	TGTGCCAGCAGCCTGGACAGGGTGTACGAGCAGTTCTTC
TRBD2	TRBJ2-4	TRBV20-1	NA	CSARDVRSGSGSIQYF	TGCAGTGCTAGAGATGTACGTAGCGGGAGTGGGAGCATTCAGTACTTC
NA	TRBJ2-3	TRBV6-6	once	CASSYSGPGGGFTDTQYF	TGTGCCAGCAGTTACTCCGGCCCAGGGGGAGGTTTCACAGATACGCAGTATTTT
TRBD2	TRBJ2-1	TRBV7-2	NA	CASSPTSGIFWNEQFF	TGTGCCAGCAGCCCGACTAGCGGGATCTTCTGGAATGAGCAGTTCTTC
TRBD1	TRBJ2-1	TRBV28	few	CASSQGQGAREQFF	TGTGCCAGCAGTCAAGGACAGGGGGCACGGGAGCAGTTCTTC
NA	TRBJ2-4	TRBV7-6	NA	CASSLVGLGSGEQYF	TGTGCCAGCAGCTTAGTGGGACTGGGGAGTGGGGAGCAGTACTTC
TRBD1	TRBJ2-5	TRBV7-6	NA	CASSLVGDRVWEETQYF	TGTGCCAGCAGCTTAGTGGGGGACAGGGTTTGGGAAGAGACCCAGTACTTC
NA	TRBJ2-7	TRBV12-3/TRBV12-4	NA	CASRGRLDYEQYF	TGTGCCAGCCGAGGGCGTTTGGACTACGAGCAGTACTTC
TRBD2	TRBJ2-2	TRBV4-1	once	CASSQDRSSGSYRRATGELFF	TGCGCCAGCAGCCAAGATAGGTCTAGCGGGAGCTACCGGCGAGCCACCGGGGAGCTGTTTTTT
TRBD1	TRBJ1-2	TRBV24-1	NA	CATRSDRGDGYTF	TGTGCCACCAGGTCGGACAGGGGAGACGGCTACACCTTC
NA	TRBJ2-7	TRBV28	many	CARMGGEQYF	TGTGCCAGGATGGGCGGGGAGCAGTACTTC
NA	TRBJ2-3	TRBV12-3/TRBV12-4	medium-sized	CASSFGRGSRADTQYF	TGTGCCAGCAGTTTTGGGCGGGGCAGTAGGGCAGATACGCAGTATTTT
TRBD2	TRBJ2-7	TRBV15	NA	CATSRSGTSGRNEQYF	TGTGCCACCAGCAGATCCGGGACTAGCGGGAGAAACGAGCAGTACTTC
NA	TRBJ1-1	TRBV28	many	CASDRGNTEAFF	TGTGCCAGTGATCGGGGGAACACTGAAGCTTTCTTT
NA	TRBJ1-2	TRBV28	many	CASRSHPGVYGYTF	TGTGCCAGCAGATCTCATCCAGGGGTCTATGGCTACACCTTC
TRBD1	TRBJ2-7	TRBV18	few	CASSLGQDEQYF	TGTGCCAGCTCACTAGGACAGGACGAGCAGTACTTC
NA	TRBJ2-3	TRBV7-8	NA	CASSSVASTDTQYF	TGTGCCAGCAGCTCGGTAGCGAGCACAGATACGCAGTATTTT
TRBD1	TRBJ2-7	TRBV7-3	NA	CASSLDRDSYEQYF	TGTGCCAGCAGCCTGGACAGGGACTCCTACGAGCAGTACTTC
TRBD1	TRBJ1-5	TRBV27	few	CASLDREGNQPQHF	TGTGCCAGCCTGGACAGGGAAGGCAATCAGCCCCAGCATTTT
NA	TRBJ2-5	TRBV7-6	NA	CASSLVMSAWGSDQETQYF	TGTGCCAGCAGCTTAGTAATGAGTGCTTGGGGCTCTGACCAAGAGACCCAGTACTTC
TRBD1	TRBJ2-5	TRBV6-2/TRBV6-3	NA	CASSSDRGWETQYF	TGTGCCAGCAGCTCCGACAGGGGTTGGGAGACCCAGTACTTC
NA	TRBJ2-3	TRBV19	NA	CASRPTLATPTDTQYF	TGTGCCAGTAGACCCACTCTTGCCACACCCACAGATACGCAGTATTTT
TRBD1	TRBJ2-7	TRBV11-1	NA	CASSPRSGQTSYNEQYF	TGTGCCAGCAGCCCCAGGTCGGGACAGACGTCCTACAATGAGCAGTACTTC
NA	TRBJ2-5	TRBV6-1	many	CASSNFQGELETQYF	TGTGCCAGCAGCAACTTCCAGGGAGAACTTGAGACCCAGTACTTC
TRBD2	TRBJ2-1	TRBV11-2	NA	CASSLRLAGGFNEQFF	TGTGCCAGCAGCTTACGACTAGCGGGAGGGTTCAATGAGCAGTTCTTC
TRBD2	TRBJ2-3	TRBV11-2	medium-sized	CASSLRLAGGSDTQYF	TGTGCCAGCAGCTTACGACTAGCGGGAGGTTCGGATACGCAGTATTTT
TRBD2	TRBJ2-7	TRBV6-6	NA	CASSTTSGRYYEQYF	TGTGCCAGCAGCACCACTAGCGGTAGGTACTACGAGCAGTACTTC
NA	TRBJ2-6	TRBV7-6	NA	CASSQGIGTGANVLTF	TGTGCCAGCAGCCAGGGGATCGGGACTGGGGCCAACGTCCTGACTTTC
TRBD2	TRBJ2-7	TRBV28	NA	CASNRLAGYEQYF	TGTGCCAGCAACCGACTAGCGGGCTACGAGCAGTACTTC
NA	TRBJ1-2	TRBV20-1	NA	CSARDSRSPVNYGYTF	TGCAGTGCTAGAGATTCGAGAAGCCCTGTTAACTATGGCTACACCTTC
TRBD1	TRBJ1-3	TRBV5-3	once	CASSWTGTGNTIYF	TGTGCCAGCAGTTGGACAGGGACTGGAAACACCATATATTTT
TRBD1	TRBJ2-7	TRBV12-3/TRBV12-4	NA	CASSSGTGDNEQYF	TGTGCCAGCAGTTCCGGGACAGGGGACAATGAGCAGTACTTC
NA	TRBJ1-6	TRBV6-2/TRBV6-3	many	CASSYPRGQNSPLHF	TGTGCCAGCAGTTACCCCCGGGGGCAGAATTCACCCCTCCACTTT
TRBD1	TRBJ1-2	TRBV6-1	many	CATSGQGHNYGYTF	TGTGCCACCTCGGGACAGGGGCATAACTATGGCTACACCTTC
NA	TRBJ1-3	TRBV28	many	CASSWAGNTIYF	TGTGCCAGCAGCTGGGCTGGAAACACCATATATTTT
TRBD2	TRBJ2-7	TRBV4-1	NA	CASNQPSGSYNEQYF	TGCGCCAGCAACCAACCTAGCGGGAGCTACAATGAGCAGTACTTC
TRBD1	TRBJ1-3	TRBV4-3	few	CASSRYYRGNAGNTIYF	TGCGCCAGCAGCCGATACTACAGGGGAAATGCTGGAAACACCATATATTTT
TRBD2	TRBJ2-7	TRBV20-1	NA	CSAPRAGGGYEQYF	TGCAGTGCCCCTCGGGCGGGAGGGGGCTACGAGCAGTACTTC
NA	TRBJ2-5	TRBV25-1	few	CASSEFTTWETQYF	TGTGCCAGCAGTGAATTTACGACGTGGGAGACCCAGTACTTC
NA	TRBJ2-1	TRBV7-9	many	CASSFFAASYEQFF	TGTGCCAGCAGCTTCTTCGCGGCTAGCTATGAGCAGTTCTTC
TRBD2	TRBJ2-7	TRBV7-2	NA	CASSSLAGYEQYF	TGTGCCAGCAGTTCACTAGCGGGATACGAGCAGTACTTC
NA	TRBJ2-7	TRBV7-2	NA	CASSYQQRGRYEQYF	TGTGCCAGCAGCTACCAGCAGAGAGGGCGGTACGAGCAGTACTTC